Below, one T cell receptor (beta chain) is given with its context. Its target is not known. Sequencing was at survey level. TCRdb's table, derived via immunoSEQ multiplex PCR, lists solely in-frame clones and lacks some. Among around 45,000 clones listed, roughly 80% were seen once. This entry is derived from a study of fetal regulatory T cell absence and autoimmunity. The study, taken as a whole, reports: Pancreas and cord blood did not differ much in TRB family usage. The oligoclonal enrichment was interpreted as supporting antigen-driven pancreatic autoimmunity before birth in IPEX syndrome. Some top pancreas TCR clones were over 100-fold enriched versus cord blood.

Per germline, CDR1 MNHEY and CDR2 SMNVEV (reference sequence). V was cut by 5 bases and J by 4 bases, with 17 bases left in between. The CDR3 length is 15 residues. Sequencing input: cord blood. The sequence was collected from a newborn boy with IPEX syndrome. The V and J genes are TRBV27 and TRBJ1-1; perhaps TRBD1 as D (5 bases). The CDR3 here is CASSPMGGESTEAFF. The CDR3 nucleotides are TGTGCCAGCAGTCCCATGGGGGGGGAAAGCACTGAAGCTTTCTTT.